This T cell receptor (beta chain) was sequenced during a study of patients and donors after allogeneic stem cell transplantation. The germline CDR1 and CDR2 sequences are DFQATT and SNEGSKA (reference sequence). Trimming took 3 bases from V and 4 from J; bases not matched to a gene: 6. CDR3 length: 13 amino acids. TCRdb re-derived calls from the RT-PCR reads in MiXCR, one entry per CDR3 protein. The data contain approximately 200,000 distinct CDR3 sequences, 35% to 45% of them seen just once; the ten biggest clones take up roughly 10%. This clonotype was detected once. The sequencing input was blood, either unsorted or a sorted T cell fraction (not recorded which). This sequence joins TRBV20-1 and TRBJ2-7; TRBD2 agrees at 7 bases. The origin of this receptor is a human donor who was either an allogeneic HSCT recipient or a stem cell or donor lymphocyte infusion donor (not recorded which). It is not recorded whose cells these are; they may come from a transplant donor. CDR3 amino acids: CSARVASGYEQYF. DNA for the CDR3: TGCAGTGCTAGGGTGGCTAGCGGATACGAGCAGTACTTC.